These 2 T cell receptor beta chains came from one sample sequenced in a study of cytomegalovirus exposure and HLA in healthy donors. Researchers ran the PCR with 60 Vbeta and 13 Jbeta primers. The data were produced by immunoSEQ multiplex PCR, yet TCRdb's version contains in-frame clones alone and is incomplete. The sample has more than 200,000 clones, about 74% seen once. The sequencing input was PBMCs. Source of these receptors: a man aged 35 to 55 in good health and CMV-seronegative.

This clone was seen a handful of times. This sequence joins TRBV15 and TRBJ1-5, with D tentatively TRBD1 (5 bases). This CDR3 is built from 14 residues. V was shortened by 4 bases and J by 3 bases, with 10 bases between the two germline ends. CDR1 is LNHNV and CDR2 is YYDKDF in the germline V gene (reference sequence). The DNA for the CDR3 is TGTGCCACCAGCACCGGGGGGTACAATCAGCCCCAGCATTTT. This encodes CATSTGGYNQPQHF.

V is TRBV20-1 and J is TRBJ2-7; no clear D. From germline, CDR1 is DFQATT and CDR2 SNEGSKA (reference sequence). V was clipped by 1 base and J by 3 bases, with 4 bases between them. The CDR3 extends over 11 amino acids. The CDR3 DNA follows: TGCAGTGCTAGAGCCGGCTACGAGCAGTACTTC. Protein sequence: CSARAGYEQYF.